This is a list of T cell receptor beta chains from one sample in a study of Ad26.COV2.S vaccination and SARS-CoV-2 variants. Data came from immunoSEQ multiplex PCR; TCRdb stores just in-frame clones and leaves some out. The sample contains 350,000 to 450,000 clones, roughly 85% of which appear only once. Source: peripheral blood, taken in a trial of Ad26.COV2.S vaccine versus placebo. The receptor source for this set is a person between 18 and 65 years old who received the Ad26.COV2.S COVID-19 vaccine or a placebo. Both conserved end residues are part of each CDR3. The order of the fields is V gene, D gene, J gene, clone size, CDR3 protein, CDR3 DNA. The D gene is left open where the match is weak. The size field is filled for only some rows; it gives once, few, many or a size class.

v_gene: TRBV5-6; d_gene: .; j_gene: TRBJ2-7; abundance: .; CDR3aa: CASSLWGSPNEQYF; CDR3nt: TGTGCCAGCAGCTTGTGGGGTAGTCCCAACGAGCAGTACTTC
v_gene: TRBV28; d_gene: .; j_gene: TRBJ1-1; abundance: .; CDR3aa: CASSLGLNTEAFF; CDR3nt: TGTGCCAGCAGTTTGGGGTTGAACACTGAAGCTTTCTTT
v_gene: TRBV3-1/TRBV3-2; d_gene: .; j_gene: TRBJ1-1; abundance: .; CDR3aa: CASSQGSLNTEAFF; CDR3nt: TGTGCCAGCAGCCAAGGATCCTTGAACACTGAAGCTTTCTTT
v_gene: TRBV9; d_gene: .; j_gene: TRBJ2-3; abundance: .; CDR3aa: CASSVSAAGNTQYF; CDR3nt: TGTGCCAGCAGCGTGAGCGCGGCGGGAAATACGCAGTATTTT
v_gene: TRBV7-6; d_gene: .; j_gene: TRBJ2-7; abundance: once; CDR3aa: CASSLMGLGEAEQYF; CDR3nt: TGTGCCAGCAGCTTAATGGGGTTAGGGGAAGCCGAGCAGTACTTC
v_gene: TRBV7-7; d_gene: .; j_gene: TRBJ2-5; abundance: .; CDR3aa: CAIKGAAQETQYF; CDR3nt: TGTGCCATCAAAGGGGCAGCCCAAGAGACCCAGTACTTC
v_gene: TRBV30; d_gene: TRBD1; j_gene: TRBJ1-2; abundance: .; CDR3aa: CAWGGQGARGYTF; CDR3nt: TGTGCCTGGGGAGGACAGGGGGCACGTGGCTACACCTTC
v_gene: TRBV18; d_gene: .; j_gene: TRBJ2-5; abundance: .; CDR3aa: CASSRGGLQETQYF; CDR3nt: TGTGCCAGCTCACGGGGCGGCCTGCAAGAGACCCAGTACTTC
v_gene: TRBV2; d_gene: .; j_gene: TRBJ2-7; abundance: .; CDR3aa: CASSPTVDIFEQYF; CDR3nt: TGTGCCAGCAGCCCCACGGTGGACATCTTCGAGCAGTACTTC
v_gene: TRBV28; d_gene: TRBD1; j_gene: TRBJ1-5; abundance: .; CDR3aa: CASSLPRTGTYSNQPQHF; CDR3nt: TGTGCCAGCAGTTTACCCAGGACAGGCACTTATAGCAATCAGCCCCAGCATTTT
v_gene: TRBV7-6; d_gene: .; j_gene: TRBJ1-3; abundance: few; CDR3aa: CASSSWASSGNTIYF; CDR3nt: TGTGCCAGCAGCTCCTGGGCGAGCTCTGGAAACACCATATATTTT
v_gene: TRBV9; d_gene: .; j_gene: TRBJ2-2; abundance: .; CDR3aa: CASSPANTGELFF; CDR3nt: TGTGCCAGCAGCCCAGCGAACACCGGGGAGCTGTTTTTT
v_gene: TRBV2; d_gene: .; j_gene: TRBJ1-5; abundance: once; CDR3aa: CASSVRRENQPQHF; CDR3nt: TGTGCCAGCAGTGTGCGAAGGGAGAATCAGCCCCAGCATTTT
v_gene: TRBV19; d_gene: TRBD1; j_gene: TRBJ2-1; abundance: .; CDR3aa: CASSIAGVGWDRKYNEQFF; CDR3nt: TGTGCCAGTAGTATAGCGGGAGTCGGGTGGGACAGGAAATACAATGAGCAGTTCTTC
v_gene: TRBV20-1; d_gene: .; j_gene: TRBJ2-7; abundance: .; CDR3aa: CSASLDYYEQYF; CDR3nt: TGCAGTGCTAGTCTCGACTACTACGAGCAGTACTTC
v_gene: TRBV6-1; d_gene: TRBD1; j_gene: TRBJ1-6; abundance: .; CDR3aa: CASSDGGGFYNSPLHF; CDR3nt: TGTGCCAGCAGTGATGGAGGGGGCTTCTATAATTCACCCCTCCACTTT
v_gene: TRBV11-2; d_gene: .; j_gene: TRBJ1-3; abundance: .; CDR3aa: CASSLQGTGNTIYF; CDR3nt: TGTGCCAGCAGCTTACAGGGCACTGGAAACACCATATATTTT
v_gene: TRBV28; d_gene: .; j_gene: TRBJ2-3; abundance: .; CDR3aa: CASSLGTDTQYF; CDR3nt: TGTGCCAGCAGTTTAGGTACAGATACGCAGTATTTT
v_gene: TRBV7-2; d_gene: TRBD1; j_gene: TRBJ2-1; abundance: few; CDR3aa: CASSSDRAPHNEQFF; CDR3nt: TGTGCCAGCAGCTCGGACAGGGCGCCCCACAATGAGCAGTTCTTC
v_gene: TRBV19; d_gene: TRBD2; j_gene: TRBJ2-3; abundance: .; CDR3aa: CASSFSLAGESDTQYF; CDR3nt: TGTGCCAGTAGTTTCTCCCTAGCGGGAGAATCAGATACGCAGTATTTT
v_gene: TRBV19; d_gene: .; j_gene: TRBJ1-2; abundance: .; CDR3aa: CASRSGGRDYGYTF; CDR3nt: TGTGCCAGTAGAAGCGGGGGGAGAGACTATGGCTACACCTTC
v_gene: TRBV6-2/TRBV6-3; d_gene: .; j_gene: TRBJ2-7; abundance: .; CDR3aa: CASSSLQAPAWEQYF; CDR3nt: TGTGCCAGCAGTTCCTTGCAGGCGCCGGCTTGGGAGCAGTACTTC
v_gene: TRBV19; d_gene: TRBD2; j_gene: TRBJ2-7; abundance: .; CDR3aa: CASRNGGGGSYEQYF; CDR3nt: TGTGCCAGTCGGAATGGCGGGGGTGGATCCTACGAGCAGTACTTC
v_gene: TRBV10-3; d_gene: .; j_gene: TRBJ2-7; abundance: .; CDR3aa: CAISAGIPQYEQYF; CDR3nt: TGTGCCATCAGTGCTGGGATCCCACAATACGAGCAGTACTTC
v_gene: TRBV3-1/TRBV3-2; d_gene: .; j_gene: TRBJ2-2; abundance: .; CDR3aa: CASSPSRRYAGELFF; CDR3nt: TGTGCCAGCAGCCCATCGAGGAGGTACGCCGGGGAGCTGTTTTTT
v_gene: TRBV6-5; d_gene: TRBD1; j_gene: TRBJ1-1; abundance: few; CDR3aa: CASSHRDRATEAFF; CDR3nt: TGTGCCAGCAGCCACCGGGACAGGGCCACTGAAGCTTTCTTT
v_gene: TRBV5-1; d_gene: .; j_gene: TRBJ1-4; abundance: .; CDR3aa: CASSLGTGEKLFF; CDR3nt: TGCGCCAGCAGCTTAGGGACGGGGGAAAAACTGTTTTTT
v_gene: TRBV7-9; d_gene: TRBD1; j_gene: TRBJ2-7; abundance: .; CDR3aa: CASSSNRGKYEQYF; CDR3nt: TGTGCCAGCAGTTCGAACAGGGGGAAGTACGAGCAGTACTTC
v_gene: TRBV10-1; d_gene: TRBD1; j_gene: TRBJ2-7; abundance: once; CDR3aa: CASSVDRGDYEQYF; CDR3nt: TGCGCCAGCAGTGTGGACAGGGGAGACTACGAGCAGTACTTC
v_gene: TRBV2; d_gene: TRBD1; j_gene: TRBJ1-5; abundance: few; CDR3aa: CASSEGDRVGQPQHF; CDR3nt: TGTGCCAGCAGTGAGGGAGACAGGGTTGGTCAGCCCCAGCATTTT
v_gene: TRBV7-2; d_gene: .; j_gene: TRBJ2-7; abundance: .; CDR3aa: CASSLLPGTYEQYF; CDR3nt: TGTGCCAGCAGCTTACTCCCGGGGACCTACGAGCAGTACTTC
v_gene: TRBV20-1; d_gene: .; j_gene: TRBJ2-4; abundance: .; CDR3aa: CSAREGHSQYF; CDR3nt: TGCAGTGCTAGAGAAGGACATTCCCAGTACTTC
v_gene: TRBV7-8; d_gene: .; j_gene: TRBJ2-6; abundance: once; CDR3aa: CASSFLLLSGANVLTF; CDR3nt: TGTGCCAGCAGCTTTCTTTTGCTCTCTGGGGCCAACGTCCTGACTTTC
v_gene: TRBV27; d_gene: TRBD1; j_gene: TRBJ1-2; abundance: .; CDR3aa: CASSLGRGHLSYGYTF; CDR3nt: TGTGCCAGCAGTTTGGGCAGGGGGCATCTTAGCTATGGCTACACCTTC
v_gene: TRBV7-2; d_gene: TRBD1; j_gene: TRBJ1-5; abundance: .; CDR3aa: CASSLGGQGNQPQHF; CDR3nt: TGTGCCAGCAGCCTAGGGGGACAGGGCAATCAGCCCCAGCATTTT
v_gene: TRBV5-1; d_gene: .; j_gene: TRBJ1-5; abundance: .; CDR3aa: CASSVDSEQPQHF; CDR3nt: TGCGCCAGCAGCGTCGACAGCGAACAGCCCCAGCATTTT
v_gene: TRBV3-1/TRBV3-2; d_gene: TRBD1; j_gene: TRBJ1-2; abundance: few; CDR3aa: CASSLGTETNYGYTF; CDR3nt: TGTGCCAGCAGCCTTGGGACAGAAACTAACTATGGCTACACCTTC
v_gene: TRBV7-9; d_gene: TRBD2; j_gene: TRBJ2-2; abundance: .; CDR3aa: CASSLSGTTYTGELFF; CDR3nt: TGTGCCAGCAGCTTATCCGGGACTACCTACACCGGGGAGCTGTTTTTT
v_gene: TRBV19; d_gene: TRBD1; j_gene: TRBJ2-1; abundance: .; CDR3aa: CASSPLTGQGKAEQFF; CDR3nt: TGTGCCAGTAGTCCCTTAACCGGACAGGGCAAGGCTGAGCAGTTCTTC
v_gene: TRBV3-1/TRBV3-2; d_gene: .; j_gene: TRBJ2-5; abundance: few; CDR3aa: CASSQQVETQYF; CDR3nt: TGTGCCAGCAGCCAACAGGTTGAGACCCAGTACTTC
v_gene: TRBV6-5; d_gene: .; j_gene: TRBJ1-1; abundance: .; CDR3aa: CASSLGINTEAFF; CDR3nt: TGTGCCAGCAGTTTAGGAATAAACACTGAAGCTTTCTTT
v_gene: TRBV18; d_gene: .; j_gene: TRBJ2-5; abundance: .; CDR3aa: CASQGQGNQETQYF; CDR3nt: TGTGCCAGTCAAGGCCAGGGAAACCAAGAGACCCAGTACTTC
v_gene: TRBV7-9; d_gene: TRBD2; j_gene: TRBJ2-3; abundance: .; CDR3aa: CASSGLSTDTQYF; CDR3nt: TGTGCCAGTAGCGGGCTCAGCACAGATACGCAGTATTTT
v_gene: TRBV7-9; d_gene: .; j_gene: TRBJ2-3; abundance: .; CDR3aa: CASSKRDGGATIIVTQYF; CDR3nt: TGTGCCAGCAGTAAGCGCGACGGCGGAGCTACGATTATAGTTACGCAGTATTTT